The T cell receptor (beta chain) described here comes from a study of blood T cell repertoires in COVID-19. About the research overall: Whether acute or convalescent, the COVID-19 samples came from the United States, Italy and Spain. The analysed material was cDNA or gDNA that came from T cells, B-cell-depleted T cells, or PBMCs.

Assay used: immunoSEQ multiplex PCR; TCRdb lists only in-frame clones, some missing. Here the sample spans around 100,000 clones, around four fifths being singletons. CDR3 size: 14 residues. Germline lookup yields CDR1 MRHNA and CDR2 SNTAGT. Trimming took off 1 base at V and 8 bases at J, with 12 bases between the two ends. What was sequenced was peripheral blood. The chain joins TRBV6-4 to TRBJ2-1, with D perhaps matching TRBD1 (5 bases). This receptor was taken from a man in his 70s with active or convalescent COVID-19. The CDR3 loop is CASSDFPGPDEQFF. The CDR3 DNA is TGTGCCAGCAGTGACTTCCCAGGGCCCGATGAGCAGTTCTTC.